Below, 28 T cell receptor beta chains from the same sample are listed, as sequenced in a study of T cell responses to AZD1222 COVID-19 vaccine. Sequenced by immunoSEQ multiplex PCR; TCRdb stores in-frame clones only, minus some. The sample includes more than 95,000 clones, roughly 90% of them seen just once. The sample here was peripheral blood, taken on day 0 of AZD1222 vaccination. These receptors all stem from an adult in good health.

The rearrangement joins TRBV9 to TRBJ1-4, with a weak D call TRBD1 (6 bases). Trimming left V 0 bases short and J 4 bases short, with 13 bases between. CDR3 length: 16 amino acids. Looked up from germline, CDR1 is SGDLS and CDR2 is YYNGEE. The CDR3 region has the DNA TGTGCCAGCAGCGTAGCTACGGGGGCCTATAATGAAAAACTGTTTTTT. Its protein product is CASSVATGAYNEKLFF.

The J gene is TRBJ1-5, the V gene TRBV27, with no clear D. V lost 6 bases, J lost 5 bases, and 14 bases lay in between. This CDR3 comprises 14 residues. Germline V gene lookup returns CDR1 MNHEY and CDR2 SMNVEV (reference sequence). CDR3 DNA: TGTGCCAGCAGAAGGACGGGAGGACATCAGCCCCAGCATTTT. It yields the protein CASRRTGGHQPQHF.

The chain combines TRBV5-1 with TRBJ2-3; D is unresolved. Germline CDR1 is SGHRS and CDR2 is YFSETQ. The CDR3 length is 14 residues. V dropped 5 bases and J dropped 1 base, with 11 bases sitting between them. The CDR3 region is CASSRGSRTDTQYF. The CDR3 DNA sequence: TGCGCCAGCAGTCGAGGATCCCGCACAGATACGCAGTATTTT.

This chain uses TRBV5-5 with TRBJ2-3, with 8 positions matching TRBD2. CDR3 length: 16 amino acids. V lost 2 bases to trimming and J lost 4 bases; unmatched junction nucleotides: 9. CDR1 and CDR2 from the germline V gene are SGHKS and YYEKEE (reference sequence). CDR3 nucleotides: TGTGCCAGCAGCTTCTCGGGAGCGGGAGATGCAGATACGCAGTATTTT. It codes for CASSFSGAGDADTQYF.

The CDR3: CASSLGTGSYNEQFF. The CDR3 coding sequence is TGTGCCAGCAGCTTAGGGACAGGGTCCTACAATGAGCAGTTCTTC. The rearrangement joins TRBV11-3 to TRBJ2-1; TRBD1 matches at 8 bases. The length of the CDR3 is 15 residues. The V and J ends lost 1 base and 1 base, in that order; junction bases with no gene match: 0. In germline, CDR1 is SGHNT, CDR2 YENEEA.

This clone was detected a few times. The chain links TRBV11-2 to TRBJ2-7; 8 nucleotides agree with TRBD1. The CDR3 contains 15 residues. The germline gives CDR1 SGHAT, CDR2 FQNNGV. The J segment lost 2 bases and the V segment lost 4 bases, leaving 7 bases of the junction unmatched. CDR3 sequence (DNA): TGTGCCAGCAGCTCTCAGGGGACAGGAACCTACGAGCAGTACTTC. Its translation: CASSSQGTGTYEQYF.

This rearrangement joins TRBV6-6 to TRBJ2-1; 7 bases match TRBD1. The germline CDR1 and CDR2 sequences are MNHNY and SVGAGI (reference sequence). V lost 4 bases, J lost 4 bases, and 1 base stayed unmatched. This CDR3 region has 13 residues. The CDR3 protein is CASSWDSYNEQFF. The CDR3 region has the DNA TGTGCCAGCAGTTGGGACAGTTACAATGAGCAGTTCTTC.

The chain couples TRBV5-6 to TRBJ1-1, with D unclear. The CDR3 extends over 15 amino acids. CDR1 and CDR2 (germline): SGHDT, YYEEEE. Trimming removed 4 bases from V and 3 bases from J, with 16 bases in between. The CDR3 region is CASSHLRAGYTEAFF. DNA for the CDR3: TGTGCCAGCAGCCACTTGAGGGCCGGGTACACTGAAGCTTTCTTT.

The genes are TRBV28 and TRBJ1-5, with D hard to call. V lost 5 bases and J lost 2, with 13 bases in between. The CDR3 sequence is 15 residues long. Germline CDR1 is MDHEN and CDR2 is SYDVKM. The CDR3, as DNA: TGTGCCAGCAGTCCCGGGGTAGGAGGCAATCAGCCCCAGCATTTT. Its protein product is CASSPGVGGNQPQHF.

The chain joins TRBV7-9 to TRBJ2-1, with D perhaps matching TRBD2 (6 bases). This CDR3 region has 16 residues. Germline CDR1 SEHNR, CDR2 FQNEAQ (reference sequence). Trimming removed 0 bases at V and 2 bases at J, with 11 bases between. The chain's CDR3 is CASSLASGDPYNEQFF. CDR3 nucleotide sequence: TGTGCCAGCAGCTTAGCGTCGGGGGACCCCTACAATGAGCAGTTCTTC.

The rearrangement links TRBV19 to TRBJ2-7; 9 bases are shared with TRBD1. V gave up 3 bases and J gave up 9 bases; unmatched junction bases: 12. CDR1 is LNHDA and CDR2 is SQIVND in the germline V gene (reference sequence). The CDR3 loop spans 15 amino acids. CDR3 DNA: TGTGCCAGTAGTATTTACGGACAGGGGCGGATCCGGCAGTACTTC. Residues: CASSIYGQGRIRQYF.

This clone has just a few counts. The rearrangement uses TRBV6-5 and TRBJ1-1, with TRBD1 matching 7 bases. Looked up from germline, CDR1 is MNHEY and CDR2 is SVGAGI. This CDR3 has 13 amino acids. The trim removed 4 bases at V and 5 bases at J, leaving 4 bases unmatched. The CDR3 spells CASSSTGITEAFF. In nucleotides, the CDR3 is TGTGCCAGCAGTTCGACAGGGATAACTGAAGCTTTCTTT.

The chain is built from TRBV14 and TRBJ2-4; D unresolved. The V end lost 1 base, the J end lost 3 bases, and 7 bases lay between the germline ends. Germline V gives CDR1 SGHDN, CDR2 FVKESK. This CDR3 comprises 14 residues. CDR3 nucleotides: TGTGCCAGCAGCCAAGCCGGGTACAAAAACATTCAGTACTTC. It is translated as CASSQAGYKNIQYF.

The CDR3: CASSSDVMNTEAFF. The CDR3 DNA is TGCGCCAGCAGCTCTGACGTAATGAACACTGAAGCTTTCTTT. This chain connects TRBV5-1 to TRBJ1-1; no clear D gene. The CDR3 runs 14 residues. Germline loops: CDR1 SGHRS, CDR2 YFSETQ. Trimming cost V 3 bases and J 0 bases, with 9 bases left between them.

The chain joins TRBV6-2 or TRBV6-3 to TRBJ2-1; 7 nucleotides line up with TRBD2. The length of the CDR3 is 16 residues. V shed 6 bases, J shed 8 bases, and the junction held 16 bases outside the gene matches. Germline V gene sequence: CDR1 MNHEY, CDR2 SVGEGT. Here the CDR3 reads CASSQLLIAGEYEQFF. The DNA for the CDR3 is TGTGCCAGCAGCCAACTTTTGATAGCGGGTGAATATGAGCAGTTCTTC.

The V call is TRBV28, the J call TRBJ1-2, with a weak D call TRBD1 (5 bases). This CDR3 comprises 14 residues. Trimming left V 7 bases short and J 4 bases short, with 16 bases between. Germline V lookup: CDR1 MDHEN, CDR2 SYDVKM. The chain's CDR3 is CASKGPHRGYGYTF. CDR3 nucleotide sequence: TGTGCCAGCAAGGGACCCCATCGGGGCTATGGCTACACCTTC.

The DNA of the CDR3 is TGTGCCACCAGCAGAGATCCATATGAAAAACTGTTTTTT. It yields the protein CATSRDPYEKLFF. The rearrangement uses TRBV15 and TRBJ1-4; no definite D call. The CDR3 contains 13 residues. Germline assignment: CDR1 LNHNV and CDR2 YYDKDF (reference sequence). V lost 0 bases to trimming and J lost 6 bases, with 5 bases between them.

V and J are TRBV18 and TRBJ2-2, with D hard to call. Germline V gene lookup returns CDR1 KGHSH and CDR2 LQKENI. V was clipped by 6 bases and J by 5 bases, with 7 bases between them. The CDR3 consists of 12 residues. The CDR3 DNA sequence: TGTGCCAGCTCGACGAGGACCGGGGAGCTGTTTTTT. Protein: CASSTRTGELFF.

This clone showed up just once. The chain couples TRBV9 to TRBJ2-5, with TRBD2 identical over 8 bases. Germline V CDR1 and CDR2: SGDLS, YYNGEE. This CDR3 region has 13 residues. The J segment lost 2 bases and the V segment lost 4 bases, leaving 1 base of the junction unmatched. The CDR3 DNA reads TGTGCCAGCAGCACGGGAGGGCAAGAGACCCAGTACTTC. Residues: CASSTGGQETQYF.

The CDR3 DNA follows: TGCGCCAGCAGCTTATCCGGGACACAGAGTTACTACACCTTC. Its translation: CASSLSGTQSYYTF. The rearrangement joins TRBV5-1 to TRBJ1-2; the D gene is possibly TRBD1 (6 bases). The ends were cut back, 2 bases at V and 10 bases at J, with 18 bases in the middle. The CDR3 is made up of 14 amino acids. Germline lookup yields CDR1 SGHRS and CDR2 YFSETQ.

This clone was seen only a few times. The V gene is TRBV7-9, the J gene TRBJ2-2, with D perhaps TRBD1 (5 bases). Germline V gene lookup returns CDR1 SEHNR and CDR2 FQNEAQ (reference sequence). CDR3 length: 15 residues. The V and J ends lost 1 base and 5 bases respectively, with 11 bases between them. CDR3 residues: CASSLDAGLTGELFF. CDR3 DNA: TGTGCCAGCAGCTTAGATGCAGGGCTGACCGGGGAGCTGTTTTTT.

The chain recombines TRBV3-1 (or the pseudogene TRBV3-2) with TRBJ1-2; the D gene is possibly TRBD1 (6 bases). The CDR3 has 15 residues. Trimming took 4 bases from V and 8 from J, leaving 20 bases between them. Germline V gives CDR1 LGHDT, CDR2 YNNKEL (reference sequence). This chain's CDR3 is CASSLFGGGGGGYTF. CDR3 in DNA: TGTGCCAGCAGCCTCTTTGGCGGGGGAGGGGGAGGCTACACCTTC.

This sequence joins TRBV7-9 and TRBJ1-2; D is possibly TRBD1 (6 bases). Germline V gene lookup returns CDR1 SEHNR and CDR2 FQNEAQ (reference sequence). This CDR3 has 16 residues. Deletions cut 6 bases from V and 6 bases from J, with 23 bases between. CDR3: CASRVSEQGGLDGYTF. As DNA, the CDR3 is TGTGCCAGCAGAGTAAGCGAACAGGGAGGATTGGATGGCTACACCTTC.

This chain links TRBV24-1 with TRBJ2-3; D is possibly TRBD2 (6 bases). V was trimmed by 9 bases and J by 1 base, leaving 13 bases between them. In germline, CDR1 is KGHDR, CDR2 SFDVKD. The CDR3 spans 14 residues. The CDR3 loop is CATQAGPRTDTQYF. The CDR3 bases are TGTGCCACCCAAGCGGGCCCTCGCACAGATACGCAGTATTTT.

The chain couples TRBV5-1 to TRBJ1-5; D may be TRBD1 (5 bases). The V end lost 4 bases, the J end lost 3 bases, and 14 bases lay between the germline ends. This CDR3 has 15 amino acids. Germline V lookup: CDR1 SGHRS, CDR2 YFSETQ. DNA for the CDR3: TGCGCCAGCAGCCCGGAGGGGCAGACCAATCAGCCCCAGCATTTT. Its translation: CASSPEGQTNQPQHF.

This clone was recorded at least ten times. The J gene is TRBJ1-3, the V gene TRBV29-1; tentative D call: TRBD1 (6 bases). CDR1 is SQVTM and CDR2 is ANQGSEA in the germline V gene. The CDR3 runs 15 residues. V was clipped by 5 bases and J by 4 bases, with 18 bases between them. The CDR3 here is CSVLSGTNAGNTIYF. Written as DNA, the CDR3 is TGCAGCGTTTTATCCGGGACAAACGCCGGAAACACCATATATTTT.

The rearrangement links TRBV7-8 to TRBJ1-2; D remains unclear. Deletions cut 5 bases from V and 8 bases from J, with 18 bases between. CDR3 length equals 14 residues. Germline lookup yields CDR1 SGHVS and CDR2 FQNEAQ. The CDR3 nucleotides read TGTGCCAGCAGCCGAGGAGGGAGGGCTTGGGGCTACACCTTC. Residues: CASSRGGRAWGYTF.

In its sample, this clone was seen once. The chain employs TRBV11-3 and TRBJ1-1, with a possible D match to TRBD1 (5 bases). Deletions cut 8 bases from V and 5 bases from J, with 18 bases between. The CDR3 runs to 14 residues. Germline CDR1 reads SGHNT; CDR2 reads YENEEA. The CDR3 loop is CASQAEGTVTEAFF. As DNA, the CDR3 is TGTGCCAGCCAGGCAGAAGGGACCGTTACTGAAGCTTTCTTT.